The rows below give T cell receptor beta chains drawn from one sample of a study of CD8 T cells in Susac syndrome. TCRdb independently ran MiXCR on the immunoSEQ multiplex PCR reads; one entry per CDR3 protein. The sample consists of 150,000 to 200,000 distinct CDR3 sequences, under 95% of them appearing once. Sequencing input: CD4+ T cells from PBMCs. Receptors originate from a human donor in good health. Both conserved end residues are part of each CDR3. A D gene is named only where the DNA matches it firmly. Clone sizes are given selectively: once, few, many, or a class where the clone is expanded.

- 14 TRBJ2-1 - TRBV5-5 TGTGCCAGCAGCAGCCGGGACCAGCGATCTGAGCAGTTCTTC CASSSRDQRSEQFF
- 16 TRBJ1-4 TRBD1 TRBV28 TGTGCCAGCAGTTTCTTTCCGGGACAGAATAATGAAAAACTGTTTTTT CASSFFPGQNNEKLFF
- 12 TRBJ1-2 - TRBV28 TGTGCCAGCATGTCCCCGCGATATGGCTACACCTTC CASMSPRYGYTF
few 21 TRBJ2-3 TRBD2 TRBV4-1 TGCGCCAGCAGCCAAGGGGCCGCCACCGGACTAGCGGGGGGGAGCACAGATACGCAGTATTTT CASSQGAATGLAGGSTDTQYF
- 15 TRBJ2-1 TRBD1 TRBV19 TGTGCCAGTAGTATCGGACAGGGGGCCCACAATGAGCAGTTCTTC CASSIGQGAHNEQFF
- 12 TRBJ1-2 - TRBV20-1 TGCAGTGCCGGACTAAGGCTCTATGGCTACACCTTC CSAGLRLYGYTF
- 15 TRBJ1-5 - TRBV3-1 TGTGCCAGCAGCCACGACGGTCTGAGCAATCAGCCCCAGCATTTT CASSHDGLSNQPQHF
- 17 TRBJ2-1 - TRBV14 TGTGCCAGCAGCCAAGTACTAACAGGGAACTCCTACAATGAGCAGTTCTTC CASSQVLTGNSYNEQFF
- 14 TRBJ2-1 TRBD2 TRBV5-1 TGCGCCAGCAGCTTGGGACTAGCTGCGAATGAGCAGTTCTTC CASSLGLAANEQFF
- 13 TRBJ1-1 - TRBV29-1 TGCAGCGTCAAGGGGGGGAAGAACACTGAAGCTTTCTTT CSVKGGKNTEAFF
- 14 TRBJ2-5 TRBD2 TRBV3-1 TGTGCCAGCAGCATGCGGGGGGCGAGCGAGACCCAGTACTTC CASSMRGASETQYF
- 15 TRBJ1-4 - TRBV7-9 TGTGCCAGCAGCCCCTCGGGGGAGGGGGTTGAAAAACTGTTTTTT CASSPSGEGVEKLFF
- 13 TRBJ1-6 TRBD1 TRBV10-3 TGTGCCATCACGAAGGGGGCGGGTTCACCCCTCCACTTT CAITKGAGSPLHF
- 14 TRBJ1-5 TRBD1 TRBV6-5 TGTGCCAGCAGACCAGGGGGGATGGATCAGCCCCAGCATTTT CASRPGGMDQPQHF
- 17 TRBJ1-2 - TRBV7-9 TGTGCCAGCAGCTTAGCGGGGGCCCATGGGTTCAACTATGGCTACACCTTC CASSLAGAHGFNYGYTF
once 15 TRBJ1-3 - TRBV3-1 TGTGCCAGCAGTCTCTGGATCTCAGCGGGAAACACCATATATTTT CASSLWISAGNTIYF
- 14 TRBJ1-6 - TRBV5-1 TGCGCCAGCAGCCACGAAAGCAAAAATTCACCCCTCCACTTT CASSHESKNSPLHF
- 18 TRBJ2-1 - TRBV12-3/TRBV12-4 TGTGCCAGCAGTCCCTGGAATGGTGCAGGACGGACGGTTAATGAGCAGTTCTTC CASSPWNGAGRTVNEQFF
- 16 TRBJ2-1 - TRBV3-1 TGTGCCAGCAGCCAAGAGAGAGCTCCCTCCTACAATGAGCAGTTCTTC CASSQERAPSYNEQFF
- 14 TRBJ1-1 - TRBV7-9 TGTGCCAGCAGCGAACCGCCAGGGACTTTTGAAGCTTTCTTT CASSEPPGTFEAFF
- 16 TRBJ2-1 TRBD1 TRBV7-9 TGTGCCAGCAGCCCCACCGGGACAGGACCCTACAATGAGCAGTTCTTC CASSPTGTGPYNEQFF
- 18 TRBJ2-6 - TRBV3-1 TGTGCCAGCAGCCCCCGCCCTCAGACAGACTCTGGGGCCAACGTCCTGACTTTC CASSPRPQTDSGANVLTF
- 12 TRBJ2-4 - TRBV6-5 TGTGCCAGCGGGGGCCTTGAAAACATTCAGTACTTC CASGGLENIQYF
- 15 TRBJ1-4 TRBD1 TRBV12-3/TRBV12-4 TGTGCCAGCAGTCTCGGACAGGGGTCAAACGAAAAACTGTTTTTT CASSLGQGSNEKLFF
- 19 TRBJ2-3 TRBD2 TRBV3-1 TGTGCCAGCAGCCAAGATACGTCTAGCGGGGCCCCTAGCACAGATACGCAGTATTTT CASSQDTSSGAPSTDTQYF
few 13 TRBJ1-3 - TRBV7-3 TGTGCCAGCAGCTTAACTCCCGGAAACACCATATATTTT CASSLTPGNTIYF
- 15 TRBJ1-6 - TRBV5-6 TGTGCCAGCAGCCCACAAGGCTCCTATAATTCACCCCTCCACTTT CASSPQGSYNSPLHF
- 15 TRBJ1-2 - TRBV5-1 TGCGCCAGCAGCTGGTCCCCACCTGACTCAAGGGGCTACACCTTC CASSWSPPDSRGYTF